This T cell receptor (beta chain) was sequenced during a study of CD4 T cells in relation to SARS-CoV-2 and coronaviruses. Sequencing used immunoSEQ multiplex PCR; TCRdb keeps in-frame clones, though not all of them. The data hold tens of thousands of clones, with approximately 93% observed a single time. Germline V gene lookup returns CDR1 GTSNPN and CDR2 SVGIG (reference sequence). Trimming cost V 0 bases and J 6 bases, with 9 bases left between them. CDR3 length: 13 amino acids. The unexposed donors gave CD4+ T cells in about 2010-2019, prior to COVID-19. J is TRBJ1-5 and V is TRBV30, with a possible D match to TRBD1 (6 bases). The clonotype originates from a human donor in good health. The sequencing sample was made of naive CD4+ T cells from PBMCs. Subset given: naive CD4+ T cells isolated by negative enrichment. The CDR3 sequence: CAWSVQGGQPQHF. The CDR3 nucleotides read TGTGCCTGGAGTGTACAGGGTGGTCAGCCCCAGCATTTT.